What follows are 5 T cell receptor beta chains derived from one specimen sequenced in a study of beta chain features in type 1 diabetes. The sequenced template was cDNA made from the entire isolated RNA. Data came from immunoSEQ multiplex PCR; TCRdb stores just in-frame clones and leaves some out. There are about 350,000 clones in the sample; roughly a fifth occur only once, and 0.044% lies in the top ten. Material: naive CD4+ T cells from blood. These receptors all come from a woman aged 18-35 years in good health.

This clone was detected only a few times. The chain is built from TRBV5-4 and TRBJ2-3; D is possibly TRBD2 (6 bases). The CDR3 extends over 15 amino acids. The V and J ends lost 0 bases and 5 bases respectively, with 13 bases between them. CDR1 and CDR2 from the germline V gene are SGHNT and YYREEE (reference sequence). CDR3 region: CASSLGLVSGDTQYF. The CDR3 DNA sequence: TGTGCCAGCAGCTTGGGACTAGTAAGTGGAGATACGCAGTATTTT.

The CDR3 DNA follows: TGTGCCAGCAGCCGGGACAGGGGGCCCTATGAGCAGTTCTTC. Protein product: CASSRDRGPYEQFF. The chain combines TRBV6-5 with TRBJ2-1, with 12 positions matching TRBD1. CDR1 and CDR2 (germline): MNHEY, SVGAGI. The CDR3 runs to 14 residues. J lost 8 bases, V lost 6 bases, and 5 bases had no gene match.

The J gene is TRBJ2-4, the V gene TRBV5-1; 8 bases agree with TRBD1. This CDR3 is built from 16 residues. Germline V gene sequence: CDR1 SGHRS, CDR2 YFSETQ. Losses at the gene ends were 4 bases for V and 1 base for J; bases not matched to a gene: 7. In DNA form, the CDR3 reads TGCGCCAGCAGCCCCACAGGGGGGTGGGCCAAAAACATTCAGTACTTC. It yields the protein CASSPTGGWAKNIQYF.

This rearrangement joins TRBV5-1 to TRBJ1-2; D may be TRBD1 (5 bases). The CDR3 runs to 15 residues. Per the germline V gene, CDR1 is SGHRS and CDR2 is YFSETQ. V was pared by 4 bases and J by 1 base, with 14 bases between. The CDR3 DNA reads TGCGCCAGCAGCCCAAACCGACAGAATAACTATGGCTACACCTTC. It encodes CASSPNRQNNYGYTF.

The chain employs TRBV30 and TRBJ1-1, with TRBD1 as a possible D gene (5 bases). CDR1 and CDR2 (germline): GTSNPN, SVGIG (reference sequence). CDR3 length: 14 residues. V was cut by 0 bases and J by 1 base, with 9 bases left in between. The CDR3 spells CAWSVRTGNTEAFF. CDR3 coding DNA: TGTGCCTGGAGTGTTAGAACAGGGAACACTGAAGCTTTCTTT.